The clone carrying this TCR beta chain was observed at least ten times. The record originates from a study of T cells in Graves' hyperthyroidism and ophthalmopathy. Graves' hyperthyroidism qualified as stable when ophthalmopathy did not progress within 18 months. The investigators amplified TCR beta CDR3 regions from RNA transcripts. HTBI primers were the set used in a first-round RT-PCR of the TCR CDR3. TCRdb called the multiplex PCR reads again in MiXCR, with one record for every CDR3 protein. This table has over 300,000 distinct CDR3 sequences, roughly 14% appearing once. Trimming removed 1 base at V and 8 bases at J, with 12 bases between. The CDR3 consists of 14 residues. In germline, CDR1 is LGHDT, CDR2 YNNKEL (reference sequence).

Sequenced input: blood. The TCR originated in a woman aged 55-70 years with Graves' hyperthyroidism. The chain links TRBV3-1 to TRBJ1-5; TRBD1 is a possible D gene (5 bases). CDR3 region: CASSQGGGVEPQHF. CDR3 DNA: TGTGCCAGCAGCCAAGGTGGGGGTGTGGAGCCCCAGCATTTT.